The sequence of this T cell receptor beta chain was determined in a study of cytomegalovirus exposure and HLA in healthy donors. Study-wide background: Membership in the Caucasian-associated ancestry cluster was found for approximately 85% of nearly 400 genotyped donors.

This clone was seen a handful of times. It was with 60 Vbeta and 13 Jbeta primers that the PCR ran. Assay: immunoSEQ multiplex PCR; the TCRdb copy retains only in-frame clones and omits some. The repertoire holds over 150,000 clones, over 70% seen once, with under 7.5% in the top ten. The source of this sequence is a man aged 25-40 years in good health and CMV-seropositive. Sequencing used PBMCs.

The CDR3 region is CASSLEGARYEQYF. DNA for the CDR3: TGTGCCAGCAGCTTGGAGGGGGCGCGCTACGAGCAGTACTTC. The chain joins TRBV5-6 to TRBJ2-5; 7 nucleotides line up with TRBD1. The DNA end is a closer match to TRBJ2-7, so the J assignment may be wrong. CDR3 size: 14 residues. Germline V gene lookup returns CDR1 SGHDT and CDR2 YYEEEE.